The entry below gives a single T cell receptor (beta chain) sequence along with its context. Sequenced by immunoSEQ multiplex PCR; TCRdb stores in-frame clones only, minus some. The sample holds 150,000 to 160,000 clones, roughly 84% seen once. With V trimmed by 0 bases and J by 7 bases, 10 bases remained unmatched. The CDR3 loop spans 17 amino acids. The germline V gene has CDR1 SGDLS and CDR2 YYNGEE. Recruited during active infection, patients (from Seattle) were subsequently followed longitudinally. This specimen comes from a study of blood T cell repertoires in COVID-19. Study summary: Material from acute and convalescent COVID-19 was sourced from the United States, Italy and Spain.

The sequencing input was peripheral blood. This chain uses TRBV9 with TRBJ1-2; 12 nucleotides match TRBD1. This sequence was found in an older woman with COVID-19, enrolled during active disease. CDR3: CASSVAAGTGGARGYTF. The CDR3 coding sequence is TGTGCCAGCAGCGTAGCCGCTGGGACAGGGGGCGCGCGTGGCTACACCTTC. Together with reference TRBV9 and TRBJ1-2, the CDR3 gives the full variable domain: DSGVTQTPKHLITATGQRVTLRCSPRSGDLSVYWYQQSLDQGLQFLIQYYNGEERAKGNILERFSAQQFPDLHSELNLSSLELGDSALYFCASSVAAGTGGARGYTFGSGTRLTVV.